This T cell receptor beta chain was recovered during a study of beta chain features in type 1 diabetes. General study results and limits: Researchers could not determine here whether HLA type influences TCRB rearrangement. A closer apparent resemblance between naive, central memory and Treg TCRB repertoires was seen in patients than in healthy donors. Cells with high TCR expression could be over-represented when cDNA is sequenced.

As every portion of the isolated RNA was reverse transcribed, the sequencing read expressed TCRB transcripts. Clones were sequenced by immunoSEQ multiplex PCR, and TCRdb holds only the in-frame ones, with some missing. The sample shows fewer than 400,000 clones, under 8.5% of them seen only once. Note on this clone: The antigen is not known. The same CDR3 also results from other DNA sequences found in this sample.

Germline loops: CDR1 KGHSH, CDR2 LQKENI. The CDR3 extends over 15 amino acids. V gave up 3 bases and J gave up 0 bases, with 12 bases separating them. Sequencing was done on a sample of central memory CD4+ T cells from blood. The origin of this receptor is a young woman in good health. The chain is built from TRBV18 and TRBJ2-7; no clear D. The CDR3 nucleotides are TGTGCCAGCTCACCTTCGACTCGAAGCTCCTACGAGCAGTACTTC. This gives the protein CASSPSTRSSYEQYF.